This T cell receptor (beta chain) is drawn from a study of cytomegalovirus exposure and HLA in healthy donors. Vbeta (60) and Jbeta (13) primers were used in the PCR. Authors' processing steps: Later reanalysis found 80 million or so unique TCR beta chains, approximately 11 million of them shared. The table came from immunoSEQ multiplex PCR; TCRdb's copy has only in-frame clones and leaves some out. That table is the source of V, J and clone size, and D and trimming were worked out from the DNA. This sample yields roughly 100,000 clones, of which about 81% are seen a single time; 3% to 3.5% belongs to the top ten. The study, taken as a whole, reports: A later analysis associated some 16,000 TCR beta sequences with HLA alleles at a 0.05 false discovery rate. It was in a later analysis that TCR association rates were seen to vary by HLA locus, highest for DRB1 and lowest for HLA-C.

As for this clone: The antigen is unknown.

The source is a woman aged 40 to 50 in good health and CMV-seronegative. What was sequenced was PBMCs.

CDR3 residues: CASSPGTGFNTGELFF. CDR3 sequence (DNA): TGTGCCAGCAGCCCCGGGACAGGGTTTAACACCGGGGAGCTGTTTTTT. The V and J genes are TRBV2 and TRBJ2-2; 9 bases match TRBD1. The CDR3 contains 16 residues. Germline CDR1 is SNHLY and CDR2 is FYNNEI. Trimming at V came to 6 bases and at J to 2 bases, leaving 7 bases not matched to a gene.